The source of this T cell receptor (beta chain) is a study of cytomegalovirus exposure and HLA in healthy donors (dated by TCRdb to 2016 to 2017). With regard to the full study: According to a later analysis, one platform produced both the roughly 120 validation repertoires and the approximately 600 repertoires of the first cohort. The study aimed to test whether signatures of past pathogen exposure could be identified by cataloging public T cell receptors. High-throughput TCR immunosequencing, statistical association of individual TCRs with disease status, and machine learning were combined to predict cytomegalovirus infection status. In addition to the first cohort of about 650 subjects, a separate validation cohort of 130 or so different subjects was used.

The CDR3 spans 14 residues, from the cysteine through the phenylalanine. Only the CDR3 region is kept as DNA, spanning 42 bases read in frame from base 1. V is pared back by 7 bases and J by 9 bases, with 19 bases lying between the germline termini. CDR1 and CDR2 (MNHEY, SVGAGI) derive from the germline V gene. The donors were included in the validation cohort of some 110 subjects, a group kept apart from the roughly 670-subject first cohort. Note on this clone: Its antigen remains undetermined. There are no base qualities to consult, and no much larger clone falls within one base.

The receptor library was made with the immunoSEQ multiplex PCR assay. The paper's processing steps were these. A statistical classification framework was built to diagnose cytomegalovirus status from the catalog of TCR beta chain sequences. The clones in this table, taken by TCRdb from immuneACCESS, are in-frame only. Not every clone is retained; where verified, under half of the shortfall comes from an unresolved V gene, and the cause of the rest is unknown. V and J calls and clone size are as listed in that table; D and trimming were resolved from the DNA. Within this sample are roughly 240,000 clones, with about 83% of them counted one time only. The ten largest account for less than 3% of the sample. Beyond this particular receptor, the publication reports: In vitro tests confirmed that a few of the cytomegalovirus-associated TCR beta chains recognize cytomegalovirus antigens. According to the authors, the approach could potentially be generalized to other disease states and immunological phenotypes. In both the original and validation cohorts, the classifier was reported to diagnose cytomegalovirus status with high specificity and sensitivity. The study gave a list of 150 to 200 TCR beta chains associated with cytomegalovirus. A later analysis lacked HLA typing for the validation cohort, so it scored co-occurrence in that cohort across all 120 or so repertoires. In a later analysis, TCRs clustered in the first cohort were found to also tend to co-occur in the 110 or so validation repertoires, with 94% of cluster scores above 0. While some public TCRs were present in many individuals, most TCR sequences turned up only very rarely across donors.

Specimen: PBMCs. The receptor's source is a man younger than 35 in good health and CMV-seronegative. The chain couples TRBV6-5 to TRBJ2-1, with a weak D call of TRBD2 (5 bases match). The CDR3 reads as follows: CASTLRAGGGEQFF. Here is the DNA: TGTGCCAGCACCCTTAGGGCAGGCGGAGGTGAGCAGTTCTTC.